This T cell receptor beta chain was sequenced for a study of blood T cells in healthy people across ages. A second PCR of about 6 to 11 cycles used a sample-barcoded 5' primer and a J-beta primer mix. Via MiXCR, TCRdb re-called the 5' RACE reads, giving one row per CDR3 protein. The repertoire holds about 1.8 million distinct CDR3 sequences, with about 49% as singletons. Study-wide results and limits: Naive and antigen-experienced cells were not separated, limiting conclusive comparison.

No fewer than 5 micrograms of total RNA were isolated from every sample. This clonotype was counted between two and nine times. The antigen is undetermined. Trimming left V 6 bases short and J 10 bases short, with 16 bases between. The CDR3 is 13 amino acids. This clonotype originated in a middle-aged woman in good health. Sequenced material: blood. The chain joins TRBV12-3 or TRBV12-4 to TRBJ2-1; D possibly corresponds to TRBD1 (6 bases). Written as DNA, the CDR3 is TGTGCCAGCAGGCCTTCAGGGGAACGCGAGCAGTTCTTC. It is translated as CASRPSGEREQFF.